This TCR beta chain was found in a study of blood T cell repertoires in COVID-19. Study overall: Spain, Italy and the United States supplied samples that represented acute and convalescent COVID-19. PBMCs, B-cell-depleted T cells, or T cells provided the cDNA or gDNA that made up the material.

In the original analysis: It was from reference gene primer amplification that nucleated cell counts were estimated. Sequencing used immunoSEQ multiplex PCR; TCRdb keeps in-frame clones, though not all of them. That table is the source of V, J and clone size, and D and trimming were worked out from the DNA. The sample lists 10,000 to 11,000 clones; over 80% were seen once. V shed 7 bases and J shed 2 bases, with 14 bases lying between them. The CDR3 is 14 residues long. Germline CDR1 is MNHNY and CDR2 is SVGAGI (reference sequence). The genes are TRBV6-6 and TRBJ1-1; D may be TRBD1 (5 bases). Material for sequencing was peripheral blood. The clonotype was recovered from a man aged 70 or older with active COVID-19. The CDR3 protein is CASNDRQRNTEAFF. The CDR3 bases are TGTGCCAGCAATGACCGACAGAGAAACACTGAAGCTTTCTTT.